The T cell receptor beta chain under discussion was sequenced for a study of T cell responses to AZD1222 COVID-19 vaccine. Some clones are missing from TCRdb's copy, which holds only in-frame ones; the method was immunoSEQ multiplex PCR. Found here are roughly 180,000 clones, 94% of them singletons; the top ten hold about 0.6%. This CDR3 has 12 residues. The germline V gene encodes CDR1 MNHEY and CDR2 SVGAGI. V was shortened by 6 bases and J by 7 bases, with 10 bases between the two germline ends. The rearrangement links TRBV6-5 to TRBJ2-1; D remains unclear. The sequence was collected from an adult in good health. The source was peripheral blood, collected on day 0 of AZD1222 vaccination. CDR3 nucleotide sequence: TGTGCCAGCAGATCTAGGGTGAATGAGCAGTTCTTC. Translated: CASRSRVNEQFF.